This T cell receptor beta chain was retrieved from a study of blood T cell repertoires in COVID-19. On the study more broadly: The samples span acute and convalescent COVID-19 from the United States, Italy and Spain. From T cells, B-cell-depleted T cells, or PBMCs came the material, which was cDNA or gDNA.

Deletions cut 4 bases from V and 4 bases from J, with 14 bases between. The germline gives CDR1 MNHNS, CDR2 SASEGT. The length of the CDR3 is 15 residues. Original methodology: Using reference gene primer amplification, nucleated cell counts were estimated. Measured with immunoSEQ multiplex PCR; TCRdb has only the in-frame clones, and not every one. The DNA was the basis for D and trimming; V, J and clone size are from that table. The repertoire includes roughly 230,000 clones, 83% of them detected once, and 6.5% to 9% sits in the top ten. Sequencing was carried out using peripheral blood. The origin of this receptor is a woman aged 50 to 65 with acute or convalescent COVID-19. The chain links TRBV6-1 to TRBJ2-4; D might be TRBD2 (6 bases). The CDR3 region is CASSGIGGMKNIQYF. CDR3 DNA sequence: TGTGCCAGCAGTGGAATAGGAGGGATGAAAAACATTCAGTACTTC.